What follows is one TCR beta chain and its context. The data derive from a study of Ad26.COV2.S vaccination and SARS-CoV-2 variants. The overall study: Donor allocation was to the COV1001 Ad26.COV2.S trial arm. Into the muscle, Ad26.COV2.S was dosed once or twice, 56 days apart.

Looked up from germline, CDR1 is SGHRS and CDR2 is YFSETQ. CDR3 length equals 16 residues. The trim removed 0 bases at V and 2 bases at J, leaving 7 bases unmatched. Treatment denoted: around 19 received Ad26.COV2.S at low or high dose, single or two shots; about 5 received placebo; per-sample allocation not given. All samples were drawn on day 63, counting from the first vaccine or placebo injection. Boston hosted the donor, who was an adult aged 18-55 years. The protocol was immunoSEQ multiplex PCR, while the TCRdb copy is restricted to in-frame clones and leaves out a portion. The sample has roughly 450,000 clones, 90% seen once; the top ten hold 12%.

Sequencing was performed on peripheral blood, taken in a trial of Ad26.COV2.S vaccine versus placebo. V gene TRBV5-1 combines with J gene TRBJ1-2; 7 bases align to TRBD1. The clonotype originates from a person between 18 and 60 years old who received the Ad26.COV2.S COVID-19 vaccine or a placebo. The CDR3 coding sequence is TGCGCCAGCAGCTTGGGTTTTGGACAGGAGAACTATGGCTACACCTTC. This codes for CASSLGFGQENYGYTF.